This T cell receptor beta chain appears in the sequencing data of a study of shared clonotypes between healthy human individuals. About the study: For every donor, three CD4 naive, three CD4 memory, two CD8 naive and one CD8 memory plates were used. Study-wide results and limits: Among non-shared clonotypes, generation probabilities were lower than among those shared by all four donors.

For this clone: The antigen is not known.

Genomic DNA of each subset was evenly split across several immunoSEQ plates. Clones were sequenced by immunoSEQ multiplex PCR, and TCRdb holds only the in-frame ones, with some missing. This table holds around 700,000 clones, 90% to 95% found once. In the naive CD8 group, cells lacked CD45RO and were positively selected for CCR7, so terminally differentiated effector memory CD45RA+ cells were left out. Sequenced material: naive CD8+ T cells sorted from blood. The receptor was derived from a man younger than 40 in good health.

In nucleotides, the CDR3 is TGTGCCAGCAGGGACCGATACGCAGATACGCAGTATTTT. Residues: CASRDRYADTQYF. This chain joins TRBV2 and TRBJ2-3, with D unresolved. Looked up from germline, CDR1 is SNHLY and CDR2 is FYNNEI. This CDR3 is 13 amino acids long. The germline V and J ends were trimmed by 6 bases and 4 bases, with 11 bases remaining between them.